A selection of T cell receptor beta chains follows, all from one sample in a study of blood T cell repertoires in COVID-19. Using immunoSEQ multiplex PCR, the repertoire was profiled, and TCRdb retains in-frame clones only, with some absent. The sample consists of some 420,000 clones, 80% to 90% of them appearing once. The sample comprised PBMCs or T cells enriched from blood (not recorded which). The receptors here all came from a young man who had recovered from COVID-19. CDR3s include the opening cysteine and the closing phenylalanine or tryptophan. The D gene is left open where the match is weak. Only some rows state a clone size, as once, few, many or a class for expanded clones.

DNA | CDR3 | size | V | D | length | J
TGTGCCAGCAGGGTTGGCGGGAGCTCCTACAATGAGCAGTTCTTC | CASRVGGSSYNEQFF | . | TRBV25-1 | TRBD2 | 15 | TRBJ2-1
TGTGCCAGCAGTGAATTCGGTAACAGGCGTACCCGCACAGATACGCAGTATTTT | CASSEFGNRRTRTDTQYF | . | TRBV2 | . | 18 | TRBJ2-3
TGCGCCAGCAGCCAAGTATTCGGCGAGCAGTACTTC | CASSQVFGEQYF | . | TRBV4-1 | . | 12 | TRBJ2-7
TGCAGCGTTGTCACTTACCCGACAGGGGAGGGCTACACCTTC | CSVVTYPTGEGYTF | . | TRBV29-1 | TRBD1 | 14 | TRBJ1-2
TGTGCCAGCAGTTTTACCGGGCGGGGAGAGCACATTCAGTACTTC | CASSFTGRGEHIQYF | . | TRBV27 | . | 15 | TRBJ2-4
TGCGCCAGCAGCTTAACAGGGTTAGACACCGGGGAGCTGTTTTTT | CASSLTGLDTGELFF | . | TRBV5-1 | . | 15 | TRBJ2-2
TGCGCCAGCCTGGACAGGGACAATGAGCAGTTCTTC | CASLDRDNEQFF | . | TRBV10-1 | TRBD1 | 12 | TRBJ2-1
TGTGCCAGCAGCCAATTCGCGGTTGGCTATGGCTACACCTTC | CASSQFAVGYGYTF | . | TRBV6-5 | . | 14 | TRBJ1-2
TGCGCCAGCAGCTTGGCCGGCAGGGGGTATGGCTACACCTTC | CASSLAGRGYGYTF | . | TRBV5-1 | TRBD1 | 14 | TRBJ1-2
TGTGCCAGCAGTTTCGTCCAGGGGGTGGGCAATAGCAATCAGCCCCAGCATTTT | CASSFVQGVGNSNQPQHF | . | TRBV28 | TRBD1 | 18 | TRBJ1-5
TGTGCCAGCAGCTTAGGCATTAGCTATATCGGGGAGCTGTTTTTT | CASSLGISYIGELFF | . | TRBV7-2 | . | 15 | TRBJ2-2
TGTGCCAGCAGTAGGACAGGGCTCGAGGATACGCAGTATTTT | CASSRTGLEDTQYF | . | TRBV7-9 | TRBD1 | 14 | TRBJ2-3
TGTGCCACGACAGGGGATAGCAATCAGCCCCAGCATTTT | CATTGDSNQPQHF | . | TRBV10-3 | TRBD1 | 13 | TRBJ1-5
TGTGCCAGCAGCTTAGATCGGGTACAAGGAAACACCATATATTTT | CASSLDRVQGNTIYF | . | TRBV11-2 | . | 15 | TRBJ1-3
TGCGCCAGCAGCTTGGAGGGGACAGCTGTCGGCGAGCAGTACTTC | CASSLEGTAVGEQYF | . | TRBV5-1 | TRBD1 | 15 | TRBJ2-7
TGCGCCAGCAGTCATCCGAGGCCAACCGGAGCCAAAAACATTCAGTACTTC | CASSHPRPTGAKNIQYF | . | TRBV23-1 | . | 17 | TRBJ2-4
TGTGCCACCTCTAAGGGGCGAGAGACCCAGTACTTC | CATSKGRETQYF | few | TRBV24-1 | . | 12 | TRBJ2-5
TGTGCCAGCAGCAACAGGGGGCTGGCCTACGAGCAGTACTTC | CASSNRGLAYEQYF | . | TRBV2 | TRBD1 | 14 | TRBJ2-7
TGTGCCAGCAGTTACTCGAGGCTAGCGGAGTCCTACGAGCAGTACTTC | CASSYSRLAESYEQYF | once | TRBV6-5 | TRBD2 | 16 | TRBJ2-7
TGTGCCAGCAGCGTGGTCGGTAGCGGGAGTCAAGAGACCCAGTACTTC | CASSVVGSGSQETQYF | . | TRBV7-2 | TRBD2 | 16 | TRBJ2-5
TGTGCCAGCAGCCGGGTTGCAGGGGATGTCAAAAACATTCAGTACTTC | CASSRVAGDVKNIQYF | . | TRBV7-2 | . | 16 | TRBJ2-4
TGTGCCAGCAGCTTAGTCGCCCCTAGCGGGACCTACGAGCAGTACTTC | CASSLVAPSGTYEQYF | . | TRBV7-2 | TRBD2 | 16 | TRBJ2-7
TGTGCCAGCAGCGAACTAGGAAAGGATGAGCAGTTCTTC | CASSELGKDEQFF | . | TRBV28 | . | 13 | TRBJ2-1
TGTGCCAGCAGCTTAGCGGTAGCGGTAAGCACAGATACGCAGTATTTT | CASSLAVAVSTDTQYF | . | TRBV7-2 | . | 16 | TRBJ2-3
TGTGCCAGCAGCCAAGATTCAGCGCTAGCCAAAAACATTCAGTACTTC | CASSQDSALAKNIQYF | . | TRBV14 | . | 16 | TRBJ2-4
TGTGCCAGCAGCGTACGGGGACTAGCGGGAAGCACAGATACGCAGTATTTT | CASSVRGLAGSTDTQYF | . | TRBV9 | TRBD2 | 17 | TRBJ2-3
TGCGCCAGCAGTGAGTCATCTCCGACCGGGGAGCTGTTTTTT | CASSESSPTGELFF | . | TRBV10-1 | . | 14 | TRBJ2-2
TGTGCCAGCAGCCCTGGACAGGGAGGCGAGACCCAGTACTTC | CASSPGQGGETQYF | . | TRBV9 | TRBD1 | 14 | TRBJ2-5
TGTGCCAGCAGCTCCATAGCGGGAGGTTCCTACGAGCAGTACTTC | CASSSIAGGSYEQYF | . | TRBV5-5 | TRBD2 | 15 | TRBJ2-7
TGCGCCAGCAGCGTATTAGCGGGAGCGGAATGGAGTAACAATGAGCAGTTCTTC | CASSVLAGAEWSNNEQFF | . | TRBV5-1 | TRBD2 | 18 | TRBJ2-1
TGTGCCAGTAGTATATGGGCGACAGATACGCAGTATTTT | CASSIWATDTQYF | . | TRBV19 | . | 13 | TRBJ2-3
TGTGCCAGCTCACCATCATCGGTTTACGAGCAGTACTTC | CASSPSSVYEQYF | once | TRBV18 | . | 13 | TRBJ2-7
TGCGCCAGCAGGCGGGGGGCGGCTTCACCCCTCCACTTT | CASRRGAASPLHF | . | TRBV5-1 | . | 13 | TRBJ1-6
TGTGCCAGCAGTCCGGGACTACTGGGAGGAGAGACCCAGTACTTC | CASSPGLLGGETQYF | . | TRBV6-5 | TRBD2 | 15 | TRBJ2-5
TGTGCCAGCAGTTTTCCCCAGGGCTCCGACACTGAAGCTTTCTTT | CASSFPQGSDTEAFF | . | TRBV6-2/TRBV6-3 | . | 15 | TRBJ1-1
TGCGCCAGCAGCTCCGGGACACTGCCCACTGAAGCTTTCTTT | CASSSGTLPTEAFF | . | TRBV5-1 | . | 14 | TRBJ1-1
TGTGCCAGTAGTGAACTAGCGGGGGCCTGGGACATTCAGTACTTC | CASSELAGAWDIQYF | . | TRBV19 | TRBD2 | 15 | TRBJ2-4
TGTGCCAGCAGTCTCGGACTAGCGGACCCTAGTGAGCAGTACTTC | CASSLGLADPSEQYF | . | TRBV11-3 | TRBD2 | 15 | TRBJ2-7
TGTGCCAGCAGCCTCGGACTAGCGGGAGGAGAGACCCAGTACTTC | CASSLGLAGGETQYF | . | TRBV7-9 | TRBD2 | 15 | TRBJ2-5
TGTGCCAGCAGCTTTGCGGCGAACACTGAAGCTTTCTTT | CASSFAANTEAFF | . | TRBV11-1 | . | 13 | TRBJ1-1
TGTGCCAGCAGCCAAAGCGCGGGAGGTTCCTACGAGCAGTACTTC | CASSQSAGGSYEQYF | . | TRBV3-1/TRBV3-2 | TRBD2 | 15 | TRBJ2-7
TGTGCCAGCAGCCGGGACTATGCCGCAGATACGCAGTATTTT | CASSRDYAADTQYF | . | TRBV7-9 | TRBD2 | 14 | TRBJ2-3
TGTGCCAGCAGCCCTCCCGGGCGGGTGAACACTGAAGCTTTCTTT | CASSPPGRVNTEAFF | . | TRBV3-1/TRBV3-2 | . | 15 | TRBJ1-1
TGCAGCGTCCTTGGCGGGAGCTTTGGCAATGAGCAGTTCTTC | CSVLGGSFGNEQFF | . | TRBV29-1 | TRBD2 | 14 | TRBJ2-1
TGCGCCAGCAGCATGACTAGCGGGTTCCCCTACGAGCAGTACTTC | CASSMTSGFPYEQYF | . | TRBV5-1 | TRBD2 | 15 | TRBJ2-7
TGTGCCAGCAGTTCCCCTGGGACTAGCGGGACCTCATACGAGCAGTACTTC | CASSSPGTSGTSYEQYF | . | TRBV28 | TRBD2 | 17 | TRBJ2-7
TGTGCCAGCAGGGCCGGCGGAGCGGGAGAGTTCTTC | CASRAGGAGEFF | . | TRBV7-9 | TRBD2 | 12 | TRBJ2-1
TGTGCCAGCAGCCCGGGGTACGAGCAGTACTTC | CASSPGYEQYF | . | TRBV13 | . | 11 | TRBJ2-7
TGTGCTAGTGGTTTGGCGGGGATGAACACTGAAGCTTTCTTT | CASGLAGMNTEAFF | . | TRBV12-5 | . | 14 | TRBJ1-1
TGTGCCAGCAGTTACCGCGGACAGTCTCCTGGCTACACCTTC | CASSYRGQSPGYTF | . | TRBV6-5 | . | 14 | TRBJ1-2